The 26 T cell receptor beta chains below all came from one sample that was sequenced in a study of Ad26.COV2.S vaccination and SARS-CoV-2 variants. The sample's treatment: 15 to 20 received Ad26.COV2.S at low or high dose, single or two shots; about five received placebo; per-sample allocation not given. The investigators took samples on day 63 after the first vaccine or placebo injection. Repertoires were generated with immunoSEQ multiplex PCR, while TCRdb's copy carries only in-frame clones and drops some. The sample shows about 240,000 clones, 88% of them seen only once. Source: peripheral blood, taken in a trial of Ad26.COV2.S vaccine versus placebo. The receptors stem from a person between 18 and 65 years old who received the Ad26.COV2.S COVID-19 vaccine or a placebo.

The chain recombines TRBV25-1 with TRBJ2-7; D is perhaps TRBD2 (5 bases). Germline V gene data show CDR1 as MGHDK and CDR2 as SYGVNS. Trimming pared 4 bases from V and 0 bases from J, leaving 7 bases between. CDR3 length: 13 amino acids. In DNA, the CDR3 is TGTGCCAGCAGTGTAGGGAGCTCCTACGAGCAGTACTTC. Amino acid sequence: CASSVGSSYEQYF.

The CDR3 DNA reads TGTGCCTGGAGTGTTGAAAAAACTGAAGCTTTCTTT. It yields the protein CAWSVEKTEAFF. This sequence joins TRBV30 and TRBJ1-1, with D uncertain. Germline values: CDR1 GTSNPN, CDR2 SVGIG (reference sequence). V lost 0 bases and J lost 5, with 7 bases in between. The CDR3 extends over 12 amino acids.

The CDR3 DNA sequence: TGTGCCAGCAGGGGCGGGAACACTGAAGCTTTCTTT. The encoded protein is CASRGGNTEAFF. This chain joins TRBV6-5 and TRBJ1-1; D gene ambiguous. Germline-derived CDR1 and CDR2 are MNHEY and SVGAGI. Between the trimmed V and J ends, which lost 6 bases and 1 base, there was a span of 6 bases. The CDR3 is 12 residues long.

V and J are TRBV5-5 and TRBJ2-2, with D hard to call. CDR1 and CDR2 from the germline V gene are SGHKS and YYEKEE (reference sequence). The CDR3 is made up of 13 amino acids. Trimming stripped 0 bases from V and 12 bases from J, with 12 bases between. In nucleotides, the CDR3 is TGTGCCAGCAGCTTGGATACGGCGGCACAGCTGTTTTTT. Its translation is CASSLDTAAQLFF.

The chain combines TRBV4-3 with TRBJ1-2; D is unclear. The CDR3 has 15 residues. From germline, CDR1 is LGHNA and CDR2 YSLEER. V was pared by 0 bases and J by 4 bases, with 12 bases between. CDR3 residues: CASSQDSPGIYGYTF. CDR3 in DNA: TGCGCCAGCAGCCAAGATTCGCCGGGGATCTATGGCTACACCTTC.

This chain links TRBV6-2 or TRBV6-3 with TRBJ2-3; D may be TRBD1 (5 bases). Germline CDR1 and CDR2: MNHEY and SVGEGT. Trimming cost V 2 bases and J 1 base, with 13 bases left between them. There are 16 residues in the CDR3. The CDR3 loop is CASSYPTLGRTDTQYF. The CDR3 bases are TGTGCCAGCAGTTACCCGACATTGGGGCGCACAGATACGCAGTATTTT.

V and J are TRBV3-1 (or the pseudogene TRBV3-2) and TRBJ2-1; 8 nucleotides match TRBD2. With 2 bases clipped from V and 12 bases from J, the junction kept 18 bases outside the gene matches. Germline CDR1 reads LGHDT; CDR2 reads YNNKEL (reference sequence). CDR3 size: 17 residues. This CDR3 is CASSQKGIAGRIPVQFF. The CDR3 bases are TGTGCCAGCAGCCAAAAAGGGATAGCGGGAAGAATACCGGTGCAGTTCTTC.

A single count supports this clone. V is TRBV6-2 or TRBV6-3 and J is TRBJ2-6; the match to TRBD1 covers 7 bases. The trim removed 2 bases at V and 1 base at J, leaving 11 bases unmatched. The CDR3 totals 19 residues. CDR1 and CDR2 from the germline V gene are MNHEY and SVGEGT. The CDR3: CASSYTPGTDWSGANVLTF. The CDR3 DNA follows: TGTGCCAGCAGTTACACCCCGGGGACAGATTGGTCTGGGGCCAACGTCCTGACTTTC.

This clone has only a few counts. The chain recombines TRBV29-1 with TRBJ2-7; maybe TRBD1 (6 bases). Germline V CDR1 and CDR2: SQVTM, ANQGSEA. There are 16 residues in the CDR3. Trimming took 2 bases from V and 0 from J, leaving 17 bases between them. CDR3 nucleotide sequence: TGCAGCGTTGAAAACGGACAGCTTAACATCTCCTACGAGCAGTACTTC. It yields the protein CSVENGQLNISYEQYF.

The V and J genes are TRBV11-2 and TRBJ2-7; D uncertain. The CDR3 sequence is 16 residues long. V was trimmed by 1 base and J by 2 bases, leaving 15 bases between them. The germline CDR1 and CDR2 sequences are SGHAT and FQNNGV. The CDR3: CASSLGSFPGAYEQYF. For the CDR3, the DNA is TGTGCCAGCAGCTTAGGGTCCTTCCCAGGCGCCTACGAGCAGTACTTC.

The rearrangement uses TRBV6-6 and TRBJ2-1; TRBD1 aligns across 10 bases. The CDR3 extends over 16 amino acids. Germline lookup yields CDR1 MNHNY and CDR2 SVGAGI (reference sequence). The J segment lost 4 bases and the V segment lost 6 bases, leaving 9 bases of the junction unmatched. The CDR3 coding sequence is TGTGCCAGCAGAAAAACGGGACAGGGGCTATACAATGAGCAGTTCTTC. It codes for CASRKTGQGLYNEQFF.

The chain employs TRBV7-3 and TRBJ2-3; D could derive from TRBD1 or TRBD2 (6 bases each). The length of the CDR3 is 16 residues. Trimming removed 5 bases at V and 4 bases at J, with 19 bases between. Germline lookup yields CDR1 SGHTA and CDR2 FQGTGA. The CDR3 sequence is CASSSLGAGSPDTQYF. The CDR3 DNA reads as TGTGCCAGCAGCAGCCTGGGGGCGGGGTCACCAGATACGCAGTATTTT.

This sequence joins TRBV28 and TRBJ2-1, with 8 bases that match TRBD2. The germline V gene has CDR1 MDHEN and CDR2 SYDVKM. The trim removed 7 bases at V and 1 base at J, leaving 9 bases unmatched. CDR3 length: 16 amino acids. DNA for the CDR3: TGTGCCAGCATCTCCCGAACGGGAGGGTCCTACAATGAGCAGTTCTTC. This encodes CASISRTGGSYNEQFF.

This clone was found once. The chain is built from TRBV28 and TRBJ2-7; D perhaps matches TRBD2 (5 bases). Germline V gene data show CDR1 as MDHEN and CDR2 as SYDVKM. The V gene lost 7 bases and the J gene lost 7 bases, with 17 bases spanning the gap. This CDR3 is built from 13 residues. The CDR3 region has the DNA TGTGCCAGCACTTTTCGAGGGATGGGTGAGCAGTACTTC. Amino acid sequence: CASTFRGMGEQYF. Based on the CDR3 plus reference TRBV28 and TRBJ2-7, the full variable domain is DVKVTQSSRYLVKRTGEKVFLECVQDMDHENMFWYRQDPGLGLRLIYFSYDVKMKEKGDIPEGYSVSREKKERFSLILESASTNQTSMYLCASTFRGMGEQYFGPGTRLTVT.

This clone turned up a few times. V gene TRBV6-5 combines with J gene TRBJ2-7; perhaps TRBD1 as D (6 bases). The germline V gene has CDR1 MNHEY and CDR2 SVGAGI. The CDR3 has 16 amino acids. V was pared by 0 bases and J by 6 bases, with 18 bases between. CDR3 sequence reads: CASSYSITGNRFEQYF. In nucleotides, the CDR3 is TGTGCCAGCAGTTACTCGATTACAGGGAACCGTTTCGAGCAGTACTTC.

The V gene is TRBV25-1, the J gene TRBJ2-7; a possible D gene is TRBD2 (6 bases). The germline V gene encodes CDR1 MGHDK and CDR2 SYGVNS. V lost 1 base to trimming and J lost 1 base, with 11 bases between them. CDR3 size: 15 residues. Written as DNA, the CDR3 is TGTGCCAGCAGTGAATCCGGGGGACTGTCCTACGAGCAGTACTTC. Residues: CASSESGGLSYEQYF.

V gene TRBV9 combines with J gene TRBJ2-7; D possibly corresponds to TRBD1 (6 bases). The CDR3 sequence is 14 residues long. Per germline, CDR1 SGDLS and CDR2 YYNGEE. The V and J ends lost 6 bases and 6 bases respectively, with 19 bases between them. CDR3 amino acids: CASNPTGQGSEQYF. The CDR3 coding sequence is TGTGCCAGCAACCCCACAGGGCAGGGGAGCGAGCAGTACTTC.

The V gene is TRBV27, the J gene TRBJ2-2; possible D gene TRBD1, 5 bases. This CDR3 is 14 amino acids long. Germline assignment: CDR1 MNHEY and CDR2 SMNVEV (reference sequence). V was trimmed by 2 bases and J by 1 base, leaving 5 bases between them. In nucleotides, the CDR3 is TGTGCCAGCAGTTTAAGGGGGAACACCGGGGAGCTGTTTTTT. Encoded protein: CASSLRGNTGELFF.

This CDR3 is CASGLVLGSYNSPLHF. The CDR3 DNA reads as TGTGCTAGTGGTTTGGTCCTCGGCTCCTATAATTCACCCCTCCACTTT. The genes are TRBV12-5 and TRBJ1-6; no clear D gene. The CDR3 runs 16 residues. V shed 0 bases and J shed 0 bases, with 6 bases lying between them. The germline gives CDR1 LGHNT, CDR2 FRNRAP.

The genes are TRBV24-1 and TRBJ2-3; D not resolved. Germline CDR1 and CDR2: KGHDR and SFDVKD. Trimming left V 7 bases short and J 2 bases short, with 9 bases between. The CDR3 has 13 residues. In DNA form, the CDR3 reads TGTGCCACCAGGGACCTCAACACAGATACGCAGTATTTT. This encodes CATRDLNTDTQYF.

The gene calls are TRBV4-2 and TRBJ2-1; 7 bases agree with TRBD2. Germline V gene lookup returns CDR1 LGHNA and CDR2 YNFKEQ. This CDR3 region has 15 residues. V lost 0 bases and J lost 4; bases outside the gene matches: 3. Here the CDR3 DNA reads TGTGCCAGCAGCCAAGAGGGCGGGAGATACAATGAGCAGTTCTTC. Encoded protein: CASSQEGGRYNEQFF.

The chain links TRBV3-1 (or the pseudogene TRBV3-2) to TRBJ2-7; a weak D match, TRBD2 (5 bases). Germline V gene data show CDR1 as LGHDT and CDR2 as YNNKEL (reference sequence). This CDR3 contains 13 residues. V was shortened by 3 bases and J by 3 bases, with 9 bases between the two germline ends. CDR3 amino acids: CASSHSRDYEQYF. The CDR3 region has the DNA TGTGCCAGCAGCCACTCACGGGACTACGAGCAGTACTTC.

CDR3: CASSFTQGRNGYTF. The CDR3 nucleotides are TGTGCCAGCAGCTTCACGCAGGGGCGTAATGGCTACACCTTC. The chain joins TRBV11-1 to TRBJ1-2, with D possibly TRBD1 on 6 matching bases. Looked up from germline, CDR1 is SGHAT and CDR2 is FQDESV (reference sequence). This CDR3 has 14 residues. The V gene lost 3 bases and the J gene lost 6 bases, with 14 bases spanning the gap.

This clone was observed once. The V call is TRBV19, the J call TRBJ2-2; maybe TRBD2 (5 bases). Germline lookup yields CDR1 LNHDA and CDR2 SQIVND (reference sequence). V lost 4 bases and J lost 14, with 11 bases in between. CDR3 length equals 11 residues. The CDR3 loop is CASSTTRFLFF. CDR3 nucleotides: TGTGCCAGTAGTACCACTAGGTTCCTGTTTTTT.

The V and J genes are TRBV7-3 and TRBJ2-7; 9 bases are a match to TRBD1. V trimming: 1 base; J trimming: 2 bases; junction bases outside the gene matches: 9. Germline CDR1 reads SGHTA; CDR2 reads FQGTGA. This CDR3 has 17 amino acids. CDR3 amino acids: CASSLNGGGTGPYEQYF. CDR3 in DNA: TGTGCCAGCAGCTTAAACGGTGGAGGGACAGGGCCCTACGAGCAGTACTTC.

The genes are TRBV5-5 and TRBJ1-5; D unclear. The V end lost 4 bases, the J end lost 0 bases, and 11 bases lay between the germline ends. Germline loops: CDR1 SGHKS, CDR2 YYEKEE (reference sequence). CDR3 size: 15 residues. The CDR3 loop reads CASSRGRASNQPQHF. In DNA form, the CDR3 reads TGTGCCAGCAGCCGAGGCCGGGCTAGCAATCAGCCCCAGCATTTT. The full variable domain, in which reference TRBV5-5 and TRBJ1-5 provide the parts outside the CDR3, is DAGVTQSPTHLIKTRGQQVTLRCSPISGHKSVSWYQQVLGQGPQFIFQYYEKEERGRGNFPDRFSARQFPNYSSELNVNALLLGDSALYLCASSRGRASNQPQHFGDGTRLSIL.